This T cell receptor beta chain was identified during a study of Graves' ophthalmopathy and Graves' hyperthyroidism. RNA transcripts served as template for amplifying TCR beta CDR3 sequences. An initial RT-PCR round employing HTBI primers preceded a second-round multiplex PCR. Via MiXCR, TCRdb re-called the multiplex PCR reads, giving one row per CDR3 protein. This sample carries almost 750,000 distinct CDR3 sequences, approximately 40% of them seen once, and the ten largest clones take 35% to 55%. This clonotype appeared a few times. CDR1 PRHDT and CDR2 FYEKMQ come from the germline V gene (reference sequence). The CDR3 extends over 14 amino acids. After removal of 5 bases from V and 7 bases from J, the junction contained 8 bases not matched to a gene.

Sequences were obtained from peripheral blood. The sequence was collected from an adult man with Graves' ophthalmopathy. The chain carries TRBV13 and TRBJ1-2; 9 bases match TRBD1. CDR3: CASSEGQGSGGYTF. CDR3 DNA sequence: TGTGCCAGCAGCGAAGGACAGGGGTCGGGTGGCTACACCTTC.